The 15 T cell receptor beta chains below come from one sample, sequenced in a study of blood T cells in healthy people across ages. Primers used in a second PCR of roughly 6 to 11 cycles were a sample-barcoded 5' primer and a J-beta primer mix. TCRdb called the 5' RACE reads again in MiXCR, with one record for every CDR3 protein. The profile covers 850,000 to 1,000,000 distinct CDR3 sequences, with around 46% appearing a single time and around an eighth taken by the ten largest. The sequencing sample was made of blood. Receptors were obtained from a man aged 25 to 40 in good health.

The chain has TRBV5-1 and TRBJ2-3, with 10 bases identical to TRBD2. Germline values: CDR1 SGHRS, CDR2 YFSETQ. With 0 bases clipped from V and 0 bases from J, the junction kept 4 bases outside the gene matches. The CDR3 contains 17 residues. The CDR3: CASSLELAGASTDTQYF. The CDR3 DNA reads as TGCGCCAGCAGCTTGGAGCTAGCGGGGGCTAGCACAGATACGCAGTATTTT.

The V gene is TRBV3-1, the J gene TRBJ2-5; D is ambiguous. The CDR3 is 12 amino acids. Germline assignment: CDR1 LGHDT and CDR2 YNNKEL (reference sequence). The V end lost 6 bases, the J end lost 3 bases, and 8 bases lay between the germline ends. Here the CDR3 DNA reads TGTGCCAGCAGGTCGTTCGAAGAGACCCAGTACTTC. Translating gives CASRSFEETQYF.

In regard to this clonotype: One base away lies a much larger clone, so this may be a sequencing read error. The CDR3 coding sequence is TGTGCCGTCAGTGAGACCCCCTCAGGGAGCACTGAAGCTTTCTTT. Translation gives CAVSETPSGSTEAFF. The chain recombines TRBV10-3 with TRBJ1-1; D may be TRBD1 (5 bases). Looked up from germline, CDR1 is ENHRY and CDR2 is SYGVKD. This CDR3 has 15 residues.

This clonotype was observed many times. CDR3 region: CASGIREFEQFF. CDR3 DNA sequence: TGTGCCAGCGGAATTAGGGAATTTGAGCAGTTCTTC. The chain has TRBV7-2 and TRBJ2-1; D uncertain. Trimming cost V 8 bases and J 9 bases, with 14 bases left between them. CDR1 is SGHTA and CDR2 is FQGNSA in the germline V gene. The CDR3 has 12 amino acids.

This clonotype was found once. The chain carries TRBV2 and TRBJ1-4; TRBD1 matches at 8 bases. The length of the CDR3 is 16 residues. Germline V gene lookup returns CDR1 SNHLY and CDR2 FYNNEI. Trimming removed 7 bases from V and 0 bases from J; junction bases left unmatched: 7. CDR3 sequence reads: CASNTDRVTTNEKLFF. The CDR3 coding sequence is TGTGCCAGCAACACGGACAGGGTTACAACTAATGAAAAACTGTTTTTT.

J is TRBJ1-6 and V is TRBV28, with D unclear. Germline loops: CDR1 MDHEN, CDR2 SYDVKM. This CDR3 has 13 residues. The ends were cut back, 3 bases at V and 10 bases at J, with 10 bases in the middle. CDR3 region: CASSLSQASPLHF. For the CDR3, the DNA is TGTGCCAGCAGTTTGAGTCAAGCGTCACCCCTCCACTTT. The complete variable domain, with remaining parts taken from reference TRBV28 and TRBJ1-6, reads DVKVTQSSRYLVKRTGEKVFLECVQDMDHENMFWYRQDPGLGLRLIYFSYDVKMKEKGDIPEGYSVSREKKERFSLILESASTNQTSMYLCASSLSQASPLHFGNGTRLTVT.

CDR3: CASSLTGTGVETQYF. DNA for the CDR3: TGCGCCAGCAGCCTTACCGGGACAGGGGTAGAGACCCAGTACTTC. J is TRBJ2-5 and V is TRBV5-1; 10 bases agree with TRBD1. The CDR3 spans 15 residues. CDR1 SGHRS and CDR2 YFSETQ come from the germline V gene. Germline trimming cut 4 bases from V and 4 bases from J; bases unmatched to any gene: 7. Supplemented by reference TRBV5-1 and TRBJ2-5, the full variable domain reads KAGVTQTPRYLIKTRGQQVTLSCSPISGHRSVSWYQQTPGQGLQFLFEYFSETQRNKGNFPGRFSGRQFSNSRSEMNVSTLELGDSALYLCASSLTGTGVETQYFGPGTRLLVL.

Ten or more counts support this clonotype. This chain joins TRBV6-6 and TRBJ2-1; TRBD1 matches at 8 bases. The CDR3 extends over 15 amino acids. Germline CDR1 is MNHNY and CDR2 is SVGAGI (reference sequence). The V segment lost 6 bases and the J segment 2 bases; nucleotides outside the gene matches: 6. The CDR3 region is CASRAGQVPYNEQFF. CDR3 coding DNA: TGTGCCAGCAGGGCGGGACAGGTGCCCTACAATGAGCAGTTCTTC.

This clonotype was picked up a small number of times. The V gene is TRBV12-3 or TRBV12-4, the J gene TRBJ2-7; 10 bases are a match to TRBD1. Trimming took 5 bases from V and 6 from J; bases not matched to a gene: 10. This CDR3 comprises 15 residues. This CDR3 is CASSDGGTGVFEQYF. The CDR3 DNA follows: TGTGCCAGCAGTGACGGGGGGACAGGGGTATTCGAGCAGTACTTC.

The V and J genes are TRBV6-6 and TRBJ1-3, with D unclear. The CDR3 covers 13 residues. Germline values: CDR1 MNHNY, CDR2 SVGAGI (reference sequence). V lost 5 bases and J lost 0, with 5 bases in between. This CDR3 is CASSNPSGNTIYF. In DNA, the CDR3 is TGTGCCAGCAGTAATCCCTCTGGAAACACCATATATTTT.

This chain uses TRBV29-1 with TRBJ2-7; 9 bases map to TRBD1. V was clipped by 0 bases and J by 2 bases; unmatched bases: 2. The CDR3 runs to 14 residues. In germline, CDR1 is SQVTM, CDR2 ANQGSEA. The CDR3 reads CSVEDRDRAYEQYF. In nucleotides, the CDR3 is TGCAGCGTTGAAGATAGGGACAGGGCCTACGAGCAGTACTTC.

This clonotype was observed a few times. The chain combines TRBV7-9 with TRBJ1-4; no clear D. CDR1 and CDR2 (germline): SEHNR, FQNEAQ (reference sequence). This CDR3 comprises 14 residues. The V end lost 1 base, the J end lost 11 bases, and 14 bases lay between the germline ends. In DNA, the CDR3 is TGTGCCAGCAGCTTAGACAGTCTTGGGCGGAAACTGTTTTTT. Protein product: CASSLDSLGRKLFF.

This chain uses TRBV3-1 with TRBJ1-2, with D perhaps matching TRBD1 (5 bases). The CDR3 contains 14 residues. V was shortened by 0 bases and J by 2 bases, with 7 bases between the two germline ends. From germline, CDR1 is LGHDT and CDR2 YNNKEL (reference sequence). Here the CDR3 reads CASSQEGRNYGYTF. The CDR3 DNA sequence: TGTGCCAGCAGCCAAGAGGGACGGAACTATGGCTACACCTTC.

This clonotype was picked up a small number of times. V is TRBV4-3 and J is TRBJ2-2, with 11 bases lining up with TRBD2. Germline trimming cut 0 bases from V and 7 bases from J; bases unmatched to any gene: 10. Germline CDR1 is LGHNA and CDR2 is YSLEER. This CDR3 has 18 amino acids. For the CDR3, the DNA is TGCGCCAGCAGCCAAGATTCGGCTAGCGGGGGGATGAGCGGGGAGCTGTTTTTT. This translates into CASSQDSASGGMSGELFF.

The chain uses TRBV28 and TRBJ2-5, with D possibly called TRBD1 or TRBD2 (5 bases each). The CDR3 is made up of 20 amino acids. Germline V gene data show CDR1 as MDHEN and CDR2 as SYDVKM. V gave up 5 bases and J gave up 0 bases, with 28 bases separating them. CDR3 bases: TGTGCCAGCAGTGGGACCTGGGGGTCTCCAACCGCCCAGTACCAAGAGACCCAGTACTTC. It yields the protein CASSGTWGSPTAQYQETQYF. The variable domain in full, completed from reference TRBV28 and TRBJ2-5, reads DVKVTQSSRYLVKRTGEKVFLECVQDMDHENMFWYRQDPGLGLRLIYFSYDVKMKEKGDIPEGYSVSREKKERFSLILESASTNQTSMYLCASSGTWGSPTAQYQETQYFGPGTRLLVL.